This TCR beta chain came from a study of OX40 agonist ivuxolimab in advanced cancers. Turning to the overall study: Ivuxolimab was a fully human IgG2 agonistic monoclonal antibody targeting the costimulatory receptor OX40 (CD134). Intravenous ivuxolimab was administered to patients every 2 weeks at six dose levels: 0.01, 0.1, 0.3, 1.5, 3 and 10 mg/kg. Of the 50 to 55 patients in dose escalation, about 20 had hepatocellular carcinoma, some 15 had melanoma, 9 had renal cell carcinoma and 9 had head and neck cancer. The dose-escalation cohort was approximately 83% male with a mean age of approximately 60 years, ranging from about 20 to 80. Prior anti-PD-1, anti-PD-L1 or anti-CTLA-4 therapy was permitted, and 40% of dose-escalation patients had received checkpoint inhibitors. Partial responses occurred in three dose-escalation patients: two with cutaneous melanoma and one with hepatocellular carcinoma. Peripheral TCRbeta sequencing aimed to test whether ivuxolimab altered TCR sequence diversity and caused clonal T-cell expansion. The paper describes the monotherapy dose-escalation part (N of about 55 patients) of the phase I trial of ivuxolimab. Paper-wide results and their limitations: Low levels of normalized T-cell clonal expansion were also seen in some patients who did not respond. After ivuxolimab, CD8+ T cells had more expanded clones than CD4+ T cells on average. At doses of 0.1 to 3.0 mg/kg, clonal expansion of both CD4+ and CD8+ T cells in blood was seen between baseline and week 6. Partial responders in the 0.1-3.0 mg/kg groups had among the lowest normalized peripheral clonal expansion, especially among CD8+ T cells. Which antigens the clonally expanded peripheral T cells were specific for was not determined.

For sequencing of the TCRbeta CDR3 region, genomic DNA was extracted from the sorted cells. The immunoSEQ Assay was used to sequence the TCRbeta CDR3 regions. TCRdb took this table from immuneACCESS and kept in-frame rearrangements with V and J called. Such tables lack part of the clones; where checked against another copy, unresolved V genes explain under half of the gap, and the rest is unexplained. The sample yields roughly 72,000 clones; roughly 87% were counted once. 11% of the sample comes from the top ten. V is cut back by 2 bases and J by 4 bases, with 4 bases in the junction unmatched. CDR1 SGHRS and CDR2 YFSETQ are derived from the germline V gene. The CDR3 spans 15 residues, from the cysteine through the phenylalanine. Only the CDR3 DNA stays, 45 bases, in frame from base 1. Patients with autoimmune disease history or receiving systemic immunosuppression were excluded from the trial. Peripheral blood for TCR sequencing was collected from all dose cohorts at baseline, on cycle 4 day 1, and on cycle 7 day 1. Samples came from an open-label, multicenter, first-in-human phase I dose-escalation trial of ivuxolimab. Adults with locally advanced or metastatic head and neck squamous cell, hepatocellular, melanoma or renal cell carcinoma were enrolled in the trial. Before TCR sequencing, CD4+ T cells and CD8+ T cells from peripheral blood were sorted into separate populations.

About this clone: Its antigen is unknown. No base quality values were provided; no much bigger clone lies one nucleotide off.

This specimen consisted of CD4+ or CD8+ T cells sorted from blood, obtained in a trial of the OX40 agonist ivuxolimab. The rearranged chain carries TRBV5-1 and TRBJ2-2; TRBD1 agrees with 8 junctional bases. The TCR originated in an adult with an advanced solid tumor such as melanoma, head and neck, liver or kidney cancer. At the DNA level, the sequence is TGCGCCAGCAGCTTCCAGGGGGCAGGCACCGGGGAGCTGTTTTTT. This codes for CASSFQGAGTGELFF.